This T cell receptor (beta chain) was retrieved from a study of cytomegalovirus exposure and HLA in healthy donors. Donors in the study were healthy people who gave bone marrow. At sampling all donors were nominally healthy, likely with unrecorded immune exposures. Primers: 60 Vbeta forward and 13 Jbeta reverse. Only in-frame clones appear in the TCRdb table, and some are missing; sequencing was by immunoSEQ multiplex PCR. The sample includes 55,000 to 80,000 clones, roughly four fifths of them seen just once. As concerns this clone: The antigen is undetermined.

Study-level findings and limits: In all likelihood, a cluster of highly shared sequence variants was a sequencing artifact. Segments of the TCR beta V type were, in most cases, productive about 87% or about 30% of the time in an earlier analysis.

The CDR3 runs 16 residues. Per germline, CDR1 LNHDA and CDR2 SQIVND (reference sequence). The ends were cut back, 5 bases at V and 1 base at J, with 15 bases in the middle. V gene TRBV19 combines with J gene TRBJ1-5; possible D gene TRBD1, 5 bases. The source is a woman aged 25-40 years in good health and CMV-seropositive. Sequences were obtained from PBMCs. The CDR3 loop reads CASSPGGGLSNQPQHF. CDR3 nucleotide sequence: TGTGCCAGTAGTCCTGGGGGAGGACTAAGCAATCAGCCCCAGCATTTT.